A single sample gave rise to the 20 T cell receptor beta chains below, sequenced in a study of T cells after yellow fever vaccination. TCRdb redid the calling of the 5' RACE reads with MiXCR, one entry per CDR3 protein. The sample holds 300,000 or so distinct CDR3 sequences, 3% to 4.5% seen once. The source was PBMCs, collected 5 days after the yellow fever booster vaccination. The receptor source for this set is a man younger than 35 who received the YFV17D yellow fever vaccine.

This clonotype was observed many times. The chain uses TRBV11-2 and TRBJ2-2, with D unresolved. The CDR3 is 17 amino acids. Germline V gene lookup returns CDR1 SGHAT and CDR2 FQNNGV. Trimming left V 5 bases short and J 0 bases short, with 16 bases between. Here the CDR3 DNA reads TGTGCCAGCAGCCACGTCATGCGCGGCTCGAACACCGGGGAGCTGTTTTTT. Encoded protein: CASSHVMRGSNTGELFF.

This clonotype was counted at least ten times. This rearrangement joins TRBV7-6 to TRBJ2-1, with D possibly being TRBD2 (5 bases). Germline CDR1 and CDR2: SGHVS and FNYEAQ. The CDR3 loop spans 14 amino acids. The V end lost 4 bases, the J end lost 8 bases, and 15 bases lay between the germline ends. CDR3 bases: TGTGCCAGCAGCTCGGCGGGTAGAATCGATGAGCAGTTCTTC. Residues: CASSSAGRIDEQFF.

The chain is built from TRBV7-9 and TRBJ2-2, with D possibly being TRBD1 (5 bases). The CDR3 spans 16 residues. V dropped 3 bases and J dropped 7 bases, with 18 bases sitting between them. In germline, CDR1 is SEHNR, CDR2 FQNEAQ (reference sequence). In DNA form, the CDR3 reads TGTGCCAGCAGCTTCCAGGGAACTATCGTAGGCGGGGAGCTGTTTTTT. It codes for CASSFQGTIVGGELFF.

In its sample, this clonotype was seen a few times. The chain carries TRBV15 and TRBJ2-7, with a weak D call TRBD2 (5 bases). Trimming shortened V by 3 bases and J by 5 bases, and 17 bases separated the two germline ends. CDR1 and CDR2 (germline): LNHNV, YYDKDF (reference sequence). CDR3 size: 15 residues. The CDR3 nucleotides read TGTGCCACCAGCAGGGGAGAGGTGCGATTGGACGAGCAGTACTTC. Its protein is CATSRGEVRLDEQYF.

J is TRBJ2-3 and V is TRBV4-3; 8 bases line up with TRBD2. Germline CDR1 and CDR2: LGHNA and YSLEER. The CDR3 has 16 residues. Trimming removed 0 bases from V and 4 bases from J; junction bases left unmatched: 6. This CDR3 reads CASSQEKLAAADTQYF. The CDR3 DNA follows: TGCGCCAGCAGCCAAGAGAAACTAGCGGCGGCAGATACGCAGTATTTT.

J is TRBJ2-2 and V is TRBV10-3; maybe TRBD2 (7 bases). Germline CDR1 and CDR2: ENHRY and SYGVKD. The CDR3 contains 15 residues. V lost 6 bases and J 4 bases, leaving 15 bases between the germline ends. Written as DNA, the CDR3 is TGTGCCATCAGCACTCGGGGGGCGACCACCGGGGAGCTGTTTTTT. This translates into CAISTRGATTGELFF.

This clonotype was seen a few times. This rearrangement joins TRBV5-1 to TRBJ1-1; 7 positions agree with TRBD1. The CDR3 extends over 17 amino acids. CDR1 and CDR2 (germline): SGHRS, YFSETQ. V was pared by 0 bases and J by 1 base, with 9 bases of the junction left unmatched. The CDR3 nucleotides are TGCGCCAGCAGCTTGGGGGAGGGGGCAAGCCCGAACACTGAAGCTTTCTTT. Amino acid sequence: CASSLGEGASPNTEAFF.

This clonotype was seen repeatedly, ten times or more. This sequence joins TRBV30 and TRBJ1-6, with 8 bases aligning to TRBD1. The CDR3 length is 16 residues. Germline-derived CDR1 and CDR2 are GTSNPN and SVGIG (reference sequence). With 2 bases clipped from V and 11 bases from J, the junction kept 14 bases outside the gene matches. The CDR3 DNA follows: TGTGCCTGGAGTATCTATCCGCCCGGGACAGGTGCACCCCTCCACTTT. Residues: CAWSIYPPGTGAPLHF.

This clonotype came up many times. The chain joins TRBV28 to TRBJ1-4, with D possibly matching TRBD1 (5 bases). Germline V gene data show CDR1 as MDHEN and CDR2 as SYDVKM. The V gene lost 4 bases and the J gene lost 10 bases, with 22 bases spanning the gap. The CDR3 has 16 residues. DNA for the CDR3: TGTGCCAGCAGTTCCGGAAGGCAGGGCGTATTGGTAAAACTGTTTTTT. As protein: CASSSGRQGVLVKLFF.

This clonotype has a count of ten or more. The chain recombines TRBV6-6 with TRBJ2-3; the D is unclear. The CDR3 is made up of 12 amino acids. Germline assignment: CDR1 MNHNY and CDR2 SVGAGI (reference sequence). V was pared by 7 bases and J by 2 bases, with 7 bases between. The CDR3 region is CASMWNTDTQYF. The DNA for the CDR3 is TGTGCCAGCATGTGGAACACAGATACGCAGTATTTT.

This clonotype was counted between two and nine times. The chain couples TRBV4-1 to TRBJ1-2; 7 bases map to TRBD1. CDR3 length equals 17 residues. Germline lookup yields CDR1 MGHRA and CDR2 YSYEKL. V was clipped by 3 bases and J by 5 bases; unmatched bases: 15. The chain's CDR3 is CASSQTSQGFAGYGYTF. The CDR3 nucleotides are TGCGCCAGCAGCCAGACTTCACAGGGGTTTGCTGGGTATGGCTACACCTTC.

This sequence joins TRBV7-2 and TRBJ2-1, with a weak D call TRBD2 (6 bases). The CDR3 covers 18 residues. V was shortened by 5 bases and J by 7 bases, with 27 bases between the two germline ends. Looked up from germline, CDR1 is SGHTA and CDR2 is FQGNSA. CDR3 amino acids: CASSILGGGGTVVNEQFF. For the CDR3, the DNA is TGTGCCAGCAGCATCCTGGGTGGGGGAGGCACTGTTGTGAATGAGCAGTTCTTC. Using reference TRBV7-2 and TRBJ2-1 for the parts outside the CDR3, the full variable domain is GAGVSQSPSNKVTEKGKDVELRCDPISGHTALYWYRQSLGQGLEFLIYFQGNSAPDKSGLPSDRFSAERTGGSVSTLTIQRTQQEDSAVYLCASSILGGGGTVVNEQFFGPGTRLTVL.

This clonotype turned up a few times. The chain employs TRBV5-4 and TRBJ2-5, with 7 nucleotides matching TRBD1. The V gene end was trimmed by 2 bases and the J gene end by 7 bases; junction bases not matched to a gene: 11. This CDR3 is 15 amino acids long. Germline CDR1 and CDR2: SGHNT and YYREEE (reference sequence). CDR3 region: CASSLRGGGFGTQYF. In DNA form, the CDR3 reads TGTGCCAGCAGCTTAAGAGGGGGCGGCTTTGGGACCCAGTACTTC.

CDR3 sequence: CASIPCGGAFGELFF. The CDR3 nucleotides read TGTGCCAGCATTCCATGCGGGGGGGCCTTCGGGGAGCTGTTTTTT. The rearrangement links TRBV4-2 to TRBJ2-2; 9 nucleotides line up with TRBD2. The CDR3 has 15 amino acids. Germline V lookup: CDR1 LGHNA, CDR2 YNFKEQ. Germline trimming cut 7 bases from V and 7 bases from J; bases unmatched to any gene: 10.

This clonotype was counted between two and nine times. The CDR3 nucleotides read TGTGCCAGCAGTCTACCTTGGCGGGGCTCCCAAGAGACCCAGTACTTC. This translates into CASSLPWRGSQETQYF. The gene calls are TRBV12-3 or TRBV12-4 and TRBJ2-5; D is perhaps TRBD2 (6 bases). The CDR3 extends over 16 amino acids. V gave up 5 bases and J gave up 1 base, with 17 bases separating them.

This clonotype was detected ten times or more. The V and J genes are TRBV6-6 and TRBJ1-2, with 7 bases lining up with TRBD1. The germline CDR1 and CDR2 sequences are MNHNY and SVGAGI (reference sequence). With 4 bases clipped from V and 4 bases from J, the junction kept 3 bases outside the gene matches. This CDR3 is 13 amino acids long. Written as DNA, the CDR3 is TGTGCCAGCAGTTTGGGACAGTCCTATGGCTACACCTTC. This gives the protein CASSLGQSYGYTF.

The V and J genes are TRBV29-1 and TRBJ2-7; 8 bases match TRBD1. The V gene end was trimmed by 4 bases and the J gene end by 7 bases; junction bases not matched to a gene: 6. CDR1 and CDR2 from the germline V gene are SQVTM and ANQGSEA. The CDR3 sequence is 12 residues long. In DNA, the CDR3 is TGCAGCGTTGCCCAGGGGGCGGTTGAGCAGTACTTC. The encoded protein is CSVAQGAVEQYF.

The rearrangement links TRBV7-9 to TRBJ1-1; 8 bases are a match to TRBD1. The germline gives CDR1 SEHNR, CDR2 FQNEAQ (reference sequence). V lost 3 bases, J lost 5 bases, and 11 bases stayed unmatched. This CDR3 contains 16 residues. Written as DNA, the CDR3 is TGTGCCAGCAGCTTCGGACAGGGAAGTATCGGGACTGAAGCTTTCTTT. This sequence encodes CASSFGQGSIGTEAFF.

Many counts were recorded for this clonotype. V gene TRBV25-1 combines with J gene TRBJ2-7; either TRBD1 or TRBD2 may fit D (5 bases each). From germline, CDR1 is MGHDK and CDR2 SYGVNS. With 3 bases removed from V and 4 bases from J, the gap between germline ends came to 13 bases. CDR3 length equals 14 residues. This CDR3 is CASSDPGTYYEQYF. The CDR3 coding sequence is TGTGCCAGCAGTGATCCCGGGACCTATTACGAGCAGTACTTC.

This clonotype was recorded a few times. The V and J genes are TRBV5-1 and TRBJ2-3; D uncertain. The V gene lost 0 bases and the J gene lost 2 bases, with 10 bases spanning the gap. This CDR3 is 15 amino acids long. Germline CDR1 is SGHRS and CDR2 is YFSETQ. CDR3 nucleotide sequence: TGCGCCAGCAGCTTGGTGGGTATTCACACAGATACGCAGTATTTT. This encodes CASSLVGIHTDTQYF.